This record looks at one T cell receptor (beta chain) sequence and its context. The antigen remains undetermined. CDR1 is SGHDN, CDR2 FVKESK, per germline. Germline trimming cut 6 bases from V and 3 bases from J; bases unmatched to any gene: 10. The CDR3 covers 16 residues. This sample was taken from a study of glioma-infiltrating T cells after dendritic cell vaccination. Study-wide points: Survival was not directly related to TCR clonality in these patients.

The time point here: after dendritic cell vaccination, including at tumor progression/relapse. Only patients with spare fresh-frozen tumor and over two years of follow-up were included. PBMC sampling occurred before vaccination, two weeks after the third dose, and at progression. Amplification used 60 V beta primers and 13 J beta primers. The protocol was immunoSEQ multiplex PCR, while the TCRdb copy is restricted to in-frame clones and leaves out a portion. The table lists 100,000 to 120,000 clones, roughly 90% of them singletons, with roughly 2.5% in the top ten. This chain uses TRBV14 with TRBJ2-5; 10 positions match TRBD2. The sample was blood, taken after dendritic cell vaccination. This receptor was identified in a human donor with glioblastoma. CDR3 sequence reads: CASRRSGLAAKETQYF. In nucleotides, the CDR3 is TGTGCCAGCAGGCGCTCCGGACTAGCGGCAAAAGAGACCCAGTACTTC.